A single sample gave rise to the 26 T cell receptor beta chains below, sequenced in a study of T-cell memory formation after mild COVID-19. One entry per CDR3 protein, called by TCRdb with MiXCR from the 5' RACE reads. The sample has 350,000 to 500,000 distinct CDR3 sequences; roughly a quarter are singletons. The sequencing input was PBMCs or a T cell subset sorted from them (not recorded which). The source is an adult woman who had mild COVID-19 (a few samples of this study predate the infection). Cell type and time point are not known.

The CDR3 here is CASSPKLTGPDTQYF. CDR3 nucleotide sequence: TGTGCCAGCTCACCGAAGCTGACAGGGCCAGATACGCAGTATTTT. The chain recombines TRBV18 with TRBJ2-3, with TRBD1 identical over 7 bases. With 3 bases clipped from V and 4 bases from J, the junction kept 7 bases outside the gene matches. This CDR3 has 15 residues. Germline V gene lookup returns CDR1 KGHSH and CDR2 LQKENI.

The chain combines TRBV4-2 with TRBJ2-3; TRBD2 matches 12 bases. The V segment lost 1 base and the J segment 4 bases; nucleotides outside the gene matches: 6. Germline-derived CDR1 and CDR2 are LGHNA and YNFKEQ. This CDR3 has 17 amino acids. As DNA, the CDR3 is TGTGCCAGCAGCCAAGCGACTAGCGGGGGACGACCAGATACGCAGTATTTT. Protein: CASSQATSGGRPDTQYF.

The chain links TRBV6-5 to TRBJ2-7; D might be TRBD1 or TRBD2, each matching 5 bases. The germline gives CDR1 MNHEY, CDR2 SVGAGI. The V end was cut by 0 bases, the J end by 5 bases, with 8 bases between. The CDR3 length is 13 residues. The chain's CDR3 is CASSYSSGHEQYF. DNA for the CDR3: TGTGCCAGCAGTTACTCTTCGGGACACGAGCAGTACTTC.

This clonotype has more than one count but fewer than ten. The rearrangement links TRBV20-1 to TRBJ1-6, with D perhaps matching TRBD1 (6 bases). Germline V gives CDR1 DFQATT, CDR2 SNEGSKA (reference sequence). The CDR3 has 13 amino acids. Between the trimmed V and J ends, which lost 0 bases and 6 bases, there was a span of 6 bases. CDR3 sequence reads: CSARDRGNSPLHF. DNA of the CDR3: TGCAGTGCTAGAGACAGGGGTAATTCACCCCTCCACTTT.

The V call is TRBV7-8, the J call TRBJ2-1; 11 positions agree with TRBD2. The V gene's germline CDR1 is SGHVS and CDR2 FQNEAQ. Trimming removed 5 bases from V and 0 bases from J; junction bases left unmatched: 18. The CDR3 has 21 residues. The CDR3 bases are TGTGCCAGCAGCCGGGGGGTAGCGGGAGGGCCGACCCCAGGCTCCTACAATGAGCAGTTCTTC. The encoded protein is CASSRGVAGGPTPGSYNEQFF.

The V and J genes are TRBV23-1 and TRBJ1-1, with a weak D call TRBD1 (5 bases). TRBV23-1 is given ORF status, its function remaining uncertain. CDR3 size: 14 residues. The ends were cut back, 3 bases at V and 3 bases at J, with 11 bases in the middle. The CDR3 DNA sequence: TGCGCCAGCAGTCAGCCCGACAGACACACTGAAGCTTTCTTT. The encoded protein is CASSQPDRHTEAFF.

V and J are TRBV5-6 and TRBJ2-7; D may be TRBD1 (5 bases). Per germline, CDR1 SGHDT and CDR2 YYEEEE. Trimming left V 0 bases short and J 2 bases short, with 9 bases between. This CDR3 spans 14 amino acids. The CDR3 region is CASSLGSRAYEQYF. CDR3 DNA: TGTGCCAGCAGCTTGGGTAGCAGGGCCTACGAGCAGTACTTC.

There are a few counts of this clonotype. The chain carries TRBV5-1 and TRBJ2-5, with 7 bases that match TRBD1. The V segment lost 7 bases and the J segment 1 base; nucleotides outside the gene matches: 13. Germline assignment: CDR1 SGHRS and CDR2 YFSETQ. The CDR3 runs to 16 residues. The CDR3 bases are TGCGCCAGCGGACACCACGGGACAGCTGCCCAAGAGACCCAGTACTTC. The encoded protein is CASGHHGTAAQETQYF.

This clonotype occurred a few times. The chain uses TRBV2 and TRBJ2-5; D remains unclear. The V gene's germline CDR1 is SNHLY and CDR2 FYNNEI. The V and J ends lost 7 bases and 1 base respectively, with 19 bases between them. There are 16 residues in the CDR3. The DNA for the CDR3 is TGTGCCAGCACCGCGACATGGGGTTCGGCCCAAGAGACCCAGTACTTC. It specifies CASTATWGSAQETQYF.

This chain uses TRBV2 with TRBJ2-7; D may match TRBD1 or TRBD2 (6 bases each). CDR1 SNHLY and CDR2 FYNNEI come from the germline V gene. This CDR3 region has 13 residues. The V gene lost 7 bases and the J gene lost 3 bases, with 13 bases spanning the gap. CDR3 sequence (DNA): TGTGCCAGCACTCCCGGGGGCCTCTACGAGCAGTACTTC. The encoded protein is CASTPGGLYEQYF.

This clonotype was seen more than once but under ten times. The genes are TRBV5-1 and TRBJ1-1; weak D call: TRBD1 (5 bases). This CDR3 has 16 amino acids. Looked up from germline, CDR1 is SGHRS and CDR2 is YFSETQ. The V and J ends lost 3 bases and 1 base respectively, with 16 bases between them. The CDR3 DNA reads TGCGCCAGCAGCTCGACGGCAGGGTGGGCGAACACTGAAGCTTTCTTT. Translating gives CASSSTAGWANTEAFF.

This chain joins TRBV12-3 or TRBV12-4 and TRBJ1-4; 10 bases are a match to TRBD1. CDR3 length: 16 amino acids. V lost 5 bases to trimming and J lost 3 bases; unmatched junction nucleotides: 6. CDR3 sequence (DNA): TGTGCCAGCAGTCCTCCCGGACAGGGGGCTAATGAAAAACTGTTTTTT. This encodes CASSPPGQGANEKLFF.

The chain carries TRBV6-1 and TRBJ1-1, with D perhaps matching TRBD1 (6 bases). Deletions cut 7 bases from V and 11 bases from J, with 14 bases between. This CDR3 spans 11 amino acids. Germline assignment: CDR1 MNHNS and CDR2 SASEGT. CDR3 sequence: CASIGGANAFF. CDR3 nucleotide sequence: TGTGCCAGCATCGGGGGGGCGAACGCTTTCTTT.

The rearrangement joins TRBV20-1 to TRBJ1-1; D gene unclear. CDR1 DFQATT and CDR2 SNEGSKA come from the germline V gene (reference sequence). V gave up 1 base and J gave up 1 base, with 7 bases separating them. The CDR3 loop spans 13 amino acids. The CDR3 sequence is CSARVARNTEAFF. The CDR3 bases are TGCAGTGCTAGAGTGGCGAGGAACACTGAAGCTTTCTTT.

This chain joins TRBV6-2 or TRBV6-3 and TRBJ2-7; the match to TRBD2 covers 10 bases. This CDR3 contains 15 residues. V was pared by 5 bases and J by 4 bases, with 8 bases of the junction left unmatched. Germline CDR1 and CDR2: MNHEY and SVGEGT. Here the CDR3 reads CASSDQRGGIYEQYF. Written as DNA, the CDR3 is TGTGCCAGCAGTGATCAGCGGGGGGGTATTTACGAGCAGTACTTC.

This clonotype was picked up a small number of times. The genes are TRBV3-1 and TRBJ1-2; 8 nucleotides agree with TRBD1. This CDR3 has 15 amino acids. The germline V gene encodes CDR1 LGHDT and CDR2 YNNKEL (reference sequence). The ends lost 1 base at V and 6 bases at J; junction bases unmatched: 7. CDR3 amino acids: CASSQVITGGHGYTF. The DNA of the CDR3 is TGTGCCAGCAGCCAAGTGATCACAGGGGGTCATGGCTACACCTTC.

The gene calls are TRBV20-1 and TRBJ1-2; D is unresolved. Trimming took off 0 bases at V and 7 bases at J, with 12 bases between the two ends. This CDR3 region has 13 residues. The germline V gene has CDR1 DFQATT and CDR2 SNEGSKA (reference sequence). The CDR3 sequence: CSAREGYFSGYTF. The CDR3 DNA is TGCAGTGCTAGAGAAGGTTATTTCTCTGGCTACACCTTC.

This clonotype was seen more than once but under ten times. The V call is TRBV7-3, the J call TRBJ2-3; D is perhaps TRBD1 or TRBD2 (5 bases each). Germline loops: CDR1 SGHTA, CDR2 FQGTGA. V was shortened by 2 bases and J by 0 bases, with 9 bases between the two germline ends. The CDR3 loop spans 15 amino acids. The chain's CDR3 is CASSLWGSSTDTQYF. CDR3 coding DNA: TGTGCCAGCAGCTTATGGGGGAGTAGCACAGATACGCAGTATTTT.

Only a few counts were recorded for this clonotype. J is TRBJ2-1 and V is TRBV7-9; TRBD2 agrees at 10 bases. This CDR3 is 16 amino acids long. The germline CDR1 and CDR2 sequences are SEHNR and FQNEAQ (reference sequence). The junction had 7 bases not matched to a gene; V was cut back by 2 bases and J by 6 bases. This CDR3 reads CASSLPLAGERNEQFF. CDR3 sequence (DNA): TGTGCCAGCAGCTTACCCCTAGCGGGAGAACGCAATGAGCAGTTCTTC.

The chain uses TRBV9 and TRBJ2-1; tentatively, D is TRBD2 (6 bases). CDR1 SGDLS and CDR2 YYNGEE come from the germline V gene. Trimming removed 4 bases at V and 0 bases at J, with 23 bases between. The CDR3 covers 19 residues. The CDR3 DNA reads as TGTGCCAGCAGCTTAAACGGAAGGGGTGTGGGGGGCTCCTACAATGAGCAGTTCTTC. Encoded protein: CASSLNGRGVGGSYNEQFF.

The V gene is TRBV12-3 or TRBV12-4, the J gene TRBJ1-1; D is unresolved. The CDR3 extends over 12 amino acids. V was shortened by 3 bases and J by 3 bases, with 5 bases between the two germline ends. Here the CDR3 reads CASSFDYTEAFF. Here the CDR3 DNA reads TGTGCCAGCAGTTTTGATTACACTGAAGCTTTCTTT.

The genes are TRBV3-1 and TRBJ2-5; D assignment may be TRBD1 or TRBD2 (5 bases each). The V end lost 0 bases, the J end lost 0 bases, and 11 bases lay between the germline ends. The CDR3 length is 16 residues. Germline V CDR1 and CDR2: LGHDT, YNNKEL (reference sequence). The CDR3 sequence: CASSQDFEGYQETQYF. The CDR3 DNA sequence: TGTGCCAGCAGCCAAGATTTTGAGGGGTACCAAGAGACCCAGTACTTC.

The genes are TRBV7-2 and TRBJ2-3, with no clear D. The germline V gene has CDR1 SGHTA and CDR2 FQGNSA. CDR3 length equals 13 residues. Trimming stripped 3 bases from V and 4 bases from J, with 8 bases between. As DNA, the CDR3 is TGTGCCAGCAGCTTCCCGAGCGCAGATACGCAGTATTTT. Protein sequence: CASSFPSADTQYF.

This sequence joins TRBV20-1 and TRBJ1-1; no definite D call. Per the germline V gene, CDR1 is DFQATT and CDR2 is SNEGSKA (reference sequence). Deletions cut 6 bases from V and 3 bases from J, with 5 bases between. CDR3 length: 10 amino acids. The chain's CDR3 is CSAYDTEAFF. As DNA, the CDR3 is TGCAGTGCCTACGACACTGAAGCTTTCTTT.

The J gene is TRBJ2-4, the V gene TRBV11-3; 10 bases line up with TRBD1. CDR1 is SGHNT, CDR2 YENEEA, per germline. V was clipped by 5 bases and J by 7 bases; unmatched bases: 8. The CDR3 consists of 15 residues. For the CDR3, the DNA is TGTGCCAGCAGCATGGACAGGGGGTCGGCGAACATTCAGTACTTC. It encodes CASSMDRGSANIQYF.

V gene TRBV18 combines with J gene TRBJ2-5; no firm D call. The CDR3 covers 11 residues. Per the germline V gene, CDR1 is KGHSH and CDR2 is LQKENI. The V and J ends lost 1 base and 7 bases respectively, with 4 bases between them. The CDR3 here is CASSPLGTQYF. In DNA form, the CDR3 reads TGTGCCAGCTCACCACTAGGGACCCAGTACTTC.